This paragraph covers one T cell receptor (beta chain) sequence. This clonotype was seen a few times. It lacks a known antigen. Per-nucleotide qualities are absent, and no much larger clonotype sits a single base away. Donors were a few dozen systemically healthy Caucasian individuals from Russia aged roughly 6 to 90 years. About 10 milliliters of peripheral blood were collected from each donor into EDTA-treated Vacutainer tubes. Ficoll-Paque density-gradient centrifugation was used to isolate PBMCs, with at least 6.5 million per sample. Trizol reagent was used to extract total RNA from the PBMCs, yielding at least 5 micrograms per sample. The percentages of naive CD45RAhigh/CD27high T cells were determined by flow cytometry on a PBMC aliquot from every donor. This entry is derived from a study of blood T cells in healthy people across ages (dated by TCRdb to 2015 to 2017). Regarding the complete study: In model experiments, roughly one uniquely barcoded TCR beta cDNA molecule per two T cells was captured by template switching. The study measured age-related changes in TCR beta repertoire diversity using deep sequencing normalized with unique cDNA molecular identifiers. The donors were divided into four age groups: young (average around 15 years), middle-aged (roughly 40), aged (about 56) and long-lived (roughly 88). To avoid experimental bias, donors of different ages were distributed randomly across sequencing lanes. Two additional independent replicas of 1 million unique cDNA reads from the same blood draw were analyzed for two donors (one aged 18 to 30 and one aged 80 or older).

Library preparation employed 5' RACE. TCRdb names Illumina HiSeq 2500 as the instrument used. A second PCR of about 6 to 11 cycles was run with a J-beta primer mix and a sample-barcoded 5' primer. A unique molecular identifier was introduced onto each TCR beta cDNA molecule by a template-switch 5' adaptor carrying 12 random nucleotides. Each sample yielded at least 2.5 million CDR3-containing paired-end reads. First-strand cDNA was synthesized from all RNA with the Mint cDNA synthesis kit, primed by a TRBC-specific oligonucleotide. Following uracil-DNA glycosylase treatment, a first 18-cycle PCR with universal primers M1SS and BC2_uni_R was performed on all cDNA. The study's processing was this. For normalization, 1 million high-quality reads, each with a distinct molecular identifier, were randomly selected from each sample. Instead of being binned into consensus sequences, reads that shared molecular identifiers were thrown out. MiTCR, set to a Q25 quality threshold and the strictest error-elimination algorithm, was used for CDR3 identification, clonotype clustering and error correction. Lower-bound total TCR beta diversity was estimated with a nonparametric unseen species model using Euler transformation. The public reads were reprocessed in TCRdb via fastp at Q25 and MiXCR, keeping in-frame beta chains. Each CDR3 protein gets just one entry, which takes the most common genes and DNA from the rows behind it. The V and J calls shown here were made by TCRdb, not taken from the authors' results. The sample has 550,000 to 800,000 distinct CDR3 sequences on record, around a fifth of them singletons. The leading ten clones occupy 3.5% to 4% of the sample.

V is pared back by 4 bases and J by 1 base, with 10 bases lying between the germline termini. From the germline V gene (reference sequence), CDR1 is DFQATT and CDR2 is SNEGSKA. The cysteine opens and the phenylalanine closes a CDR3 of 13 amino acids. Just CDR3 DNA is preserved here, 39 bases in frame from base 1. Study-level results and caveats: The long-lived group showed more naive CD4+ T cells, fewer expanded clones and increased TCR diversity than the aged group, suggesting age selection. Observed TCR beta diversity correlated strongly with the percentage of naive T cells measured by flow cytometry. Because the CMV infection status of the donors was unknown, age-related changes in expanded clonotypes may potentially have been confounded. Since profiling was done on bulk unsorted PBMCs, naive and antigen-experienced compartments could not be conclusively compared. Estimates of total diversity based on one million sequenced T cells were regarded as lower bounds and as underestimates. Observed TCR beta diversity per million T cells fell roughly linearly with age, and a significant reduction was already apparent by age roughly 40.

This receptor was identified in a man in his 70s in good health. Specimen: blood. The sequence joins TRBV20-1 to TRBJ1-1, with no D gene named confidently. The nucleotide sequence reads TGCAGTGCTAATCGTAGGCAGAACACTGAAGCTTTCTTT. Protein translation: CSANRRQNTEAFF.